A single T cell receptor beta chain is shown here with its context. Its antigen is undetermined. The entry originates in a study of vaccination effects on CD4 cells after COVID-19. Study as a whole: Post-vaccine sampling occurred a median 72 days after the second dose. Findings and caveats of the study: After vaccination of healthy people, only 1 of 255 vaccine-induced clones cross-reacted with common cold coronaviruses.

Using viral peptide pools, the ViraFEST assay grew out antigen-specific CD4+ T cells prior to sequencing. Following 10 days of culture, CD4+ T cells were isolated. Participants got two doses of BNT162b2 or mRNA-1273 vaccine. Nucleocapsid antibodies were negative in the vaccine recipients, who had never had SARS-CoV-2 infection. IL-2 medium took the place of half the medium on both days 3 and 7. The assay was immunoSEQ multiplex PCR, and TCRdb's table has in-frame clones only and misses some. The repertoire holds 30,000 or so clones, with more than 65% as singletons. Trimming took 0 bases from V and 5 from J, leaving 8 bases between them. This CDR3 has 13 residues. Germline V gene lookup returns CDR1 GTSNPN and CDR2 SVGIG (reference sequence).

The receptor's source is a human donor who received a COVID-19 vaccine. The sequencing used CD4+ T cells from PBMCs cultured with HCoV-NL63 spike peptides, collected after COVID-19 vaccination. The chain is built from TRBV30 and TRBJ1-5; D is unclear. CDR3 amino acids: CAWSVSWDQPQHF. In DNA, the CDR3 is TGTGCCTGGAGTGTATCTTGGGATCAGCCCCAGCATTTT.